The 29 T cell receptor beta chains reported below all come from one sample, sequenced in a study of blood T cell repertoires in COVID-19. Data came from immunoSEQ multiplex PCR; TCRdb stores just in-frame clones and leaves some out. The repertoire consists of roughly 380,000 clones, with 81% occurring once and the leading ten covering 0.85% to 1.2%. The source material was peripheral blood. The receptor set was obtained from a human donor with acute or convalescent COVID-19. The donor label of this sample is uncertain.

The CDR3 region is CASSRTGGEGKLFF. CDR3 sequence (DNA): TGTGCCAGCAGTCGGACAGGGGGTGAAGGAAAACTGTTTTTT. This chain joins TRBV6-5 and TRBJ1-4, with 10 bases matching TRBD1. Germline-derived CDR1 and CDR2 are MNHEY and SVGAGI. J was trimmed by 10 bases and V by 5 bases; bases with no gene match: 7. The CDR3 totals 14 residues.

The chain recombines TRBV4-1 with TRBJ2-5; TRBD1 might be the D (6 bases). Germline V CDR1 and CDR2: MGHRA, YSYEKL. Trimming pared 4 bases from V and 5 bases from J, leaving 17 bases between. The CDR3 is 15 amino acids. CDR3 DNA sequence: TGCGCCAGCAGCCGTCAGGGGAATGGGGTGGAGACCCAGTACTTC. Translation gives CASSRQGNGVETQYF.

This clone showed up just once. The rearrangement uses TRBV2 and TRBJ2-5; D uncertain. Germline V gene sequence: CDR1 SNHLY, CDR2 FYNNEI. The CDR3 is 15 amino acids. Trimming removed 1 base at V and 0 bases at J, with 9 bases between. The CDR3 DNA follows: TGTGCCAGCAGTGAAGAGTGGGCAAACCAAGAGACCCAGTACTTC. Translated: CASSEEWANQETQYF.

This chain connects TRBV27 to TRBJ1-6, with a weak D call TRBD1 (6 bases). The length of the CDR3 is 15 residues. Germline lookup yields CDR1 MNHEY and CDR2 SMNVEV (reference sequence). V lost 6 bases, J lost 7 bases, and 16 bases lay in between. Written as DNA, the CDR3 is TGTGCCAGCAGCCCTGGGGGCAGGCCGAATTCACCCCTCCACTTT. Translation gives CASSPGGRPNSPLHF.

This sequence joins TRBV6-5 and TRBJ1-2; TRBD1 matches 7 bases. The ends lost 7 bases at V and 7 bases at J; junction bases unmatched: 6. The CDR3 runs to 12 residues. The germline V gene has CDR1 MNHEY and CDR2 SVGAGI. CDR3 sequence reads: CASTPNRGGYTF. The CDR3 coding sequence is TGTGCCAGCACCCCCAACAGGGGTGGCTACACCTTC.

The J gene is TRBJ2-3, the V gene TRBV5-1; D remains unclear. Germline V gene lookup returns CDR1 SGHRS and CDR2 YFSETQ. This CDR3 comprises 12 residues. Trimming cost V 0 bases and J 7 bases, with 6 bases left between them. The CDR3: CASSLDLYTQYF. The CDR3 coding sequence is TGCGCCAGCAGCTTGGATCTGTATACGCAGTATTTT. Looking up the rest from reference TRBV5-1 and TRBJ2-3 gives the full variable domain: KAGVTQTPRYLIKTRGQQVTLSCSPISGHRSVSWYQQTPGQGLQFLFEYFSETQRNKGNFPGRFSGRQFSNSRSEMNVSTLELGDSALYLCASSLDLYTQYFGPGTRLTVL.

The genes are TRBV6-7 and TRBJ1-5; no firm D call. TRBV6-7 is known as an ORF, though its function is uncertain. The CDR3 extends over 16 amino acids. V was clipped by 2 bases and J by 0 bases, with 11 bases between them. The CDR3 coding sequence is TGTGCCAGCAGTTACCATGACATCACTAGCAATCAGCCCCAGCATTTT. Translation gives CASSYHDITSNQPQHF.

This CDR3 reads CATSREIGEQFF. DNA of the CDR3: TGTGCCACCTCCAGGGAAATAGGTGAGCAGTTCTTC. The chain uses TRBV24-1 and TRBJ2-1, with D possibly being TRBD1 (5 bases). From germline, CDR1 is KGHDR and CDR2 SFDVKD. V was cut by 9 bases and J by 9 bases, with 14 bases left in between. There are 12 residues in the CDR3.

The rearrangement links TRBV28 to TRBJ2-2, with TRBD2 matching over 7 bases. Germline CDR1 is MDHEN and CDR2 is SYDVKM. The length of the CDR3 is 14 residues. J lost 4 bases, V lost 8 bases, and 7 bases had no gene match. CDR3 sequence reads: CASGGGSFTGELFF. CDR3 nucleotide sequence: TGTGCCAGCGGGGGAGGGAGTTTCACCGGGGAGCTGTTTTTT.

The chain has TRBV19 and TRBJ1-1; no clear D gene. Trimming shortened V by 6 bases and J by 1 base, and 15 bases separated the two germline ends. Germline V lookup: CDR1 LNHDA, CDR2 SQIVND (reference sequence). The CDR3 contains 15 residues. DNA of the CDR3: TGTGCCAGTAGGTCTCATCAATCGGGGAACACTGAAGCTTTCTTT. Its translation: CASRSHQSGNTEAFF. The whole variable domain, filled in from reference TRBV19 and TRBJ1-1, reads DGGITQSPKYLFRKEGQNVTLSCEQNLNHDAMYWYRQDPGQGLRLIYYSQIVNDFQKGDIAEGYSVSREKKESFPLTVTSAQKNPTAFYLCASRSHQSGNTEAFFGQGTRLTVV.

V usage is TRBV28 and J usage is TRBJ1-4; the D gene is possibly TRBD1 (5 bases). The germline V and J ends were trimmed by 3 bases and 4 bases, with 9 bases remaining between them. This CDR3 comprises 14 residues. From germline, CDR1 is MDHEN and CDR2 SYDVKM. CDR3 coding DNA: TGTGCCAGCAGTTTGGGGCAGGATAATGAAAAACTGTTTTTT. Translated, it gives CASSLGQDNEKLFF.

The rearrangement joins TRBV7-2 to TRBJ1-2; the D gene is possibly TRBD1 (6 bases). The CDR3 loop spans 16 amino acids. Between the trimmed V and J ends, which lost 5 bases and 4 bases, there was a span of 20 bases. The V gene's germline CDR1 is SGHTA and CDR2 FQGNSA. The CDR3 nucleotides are TGTGCCAGCAGCCCCACCGGGCCCTACAGGGCCTATGGCTACACCTTC. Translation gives CASSPTGPYRAYGYTF.

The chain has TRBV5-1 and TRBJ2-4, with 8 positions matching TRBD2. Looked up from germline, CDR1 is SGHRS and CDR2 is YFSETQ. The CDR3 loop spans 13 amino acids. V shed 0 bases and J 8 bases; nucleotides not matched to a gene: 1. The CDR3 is CASSLEGLDIQYF. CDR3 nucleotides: TGCGCCAGCAGCTTGGAGGGACTAGACATTCAGTACTTC.

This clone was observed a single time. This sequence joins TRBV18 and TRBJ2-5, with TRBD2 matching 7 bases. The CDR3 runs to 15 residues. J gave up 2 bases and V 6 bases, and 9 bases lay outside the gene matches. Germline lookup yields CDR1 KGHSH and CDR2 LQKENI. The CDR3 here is CASSLRDYQQETQYF. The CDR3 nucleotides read TGTGCCAGCTCGCTCCGGGACTACCAACAAGAGACCCAGTACTTC.

The CDR3 region is CASSGREVGSYNEQFF. CDR3 DNA: TGTGCCAGCAGTGGGCGGGAGGTAGGCTCCTACAATGAGCAGTTCTTC. The chain carries TRBV6-2 or TRBV6-3 and TRBJ2-1, with 8 bases identical to TRBD2. V lost 5 bases, J lost 0 bases, and 6 bases stayed unmatched. This CDR3 comprises 16 residues. Germline CDR1 is MNHEY and CDR2 is SVGEGT.

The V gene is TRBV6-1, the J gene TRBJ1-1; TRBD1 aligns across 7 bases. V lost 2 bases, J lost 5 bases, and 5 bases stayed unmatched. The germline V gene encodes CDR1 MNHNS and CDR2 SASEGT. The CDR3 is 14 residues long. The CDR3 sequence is CASSEPGQWTEAFF. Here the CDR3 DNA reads TGTGCCAGCAGTGAACCGGGACAGTGGACTGAAGCTTTCTTT.

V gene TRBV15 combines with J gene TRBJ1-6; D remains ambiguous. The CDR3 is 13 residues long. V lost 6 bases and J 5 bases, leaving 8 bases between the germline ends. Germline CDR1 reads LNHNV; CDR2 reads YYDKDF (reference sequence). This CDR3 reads CATSGQDNSPLHF. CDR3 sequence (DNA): TGTGCCACCAGTGGGCAGGATAATTCACCCCTCCACTTT.

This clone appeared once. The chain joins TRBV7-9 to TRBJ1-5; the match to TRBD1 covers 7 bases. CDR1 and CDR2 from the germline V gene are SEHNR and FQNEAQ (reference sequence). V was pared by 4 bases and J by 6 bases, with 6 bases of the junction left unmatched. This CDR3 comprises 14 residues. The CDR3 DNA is TGTGCCAGCAGCTCGTCACACAGGGGTCAGCCCCAGCATTTT. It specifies CASSSSHRGQPQHF.

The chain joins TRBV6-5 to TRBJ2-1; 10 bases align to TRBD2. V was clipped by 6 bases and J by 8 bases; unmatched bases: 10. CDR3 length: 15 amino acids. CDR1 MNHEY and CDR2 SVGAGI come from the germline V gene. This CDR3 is CASRLSGRPLDEQFF. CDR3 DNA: TGTGCCAGCAGACTTAGCGGGAGGCCGTTGGATGAGCAGTTCTTC.

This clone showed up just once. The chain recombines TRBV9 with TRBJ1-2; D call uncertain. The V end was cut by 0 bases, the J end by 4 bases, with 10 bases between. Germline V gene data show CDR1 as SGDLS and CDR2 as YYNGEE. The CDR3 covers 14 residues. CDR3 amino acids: CASSVGRGGYGYTF. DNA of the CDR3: TGTGCCAGCAGCGTAGGTCGGGGAGGCTATGGCTACACCTTC.

In DNA form, the CDR3 reads TGTGCCAGCAGTTACAGTCGGGGACAGTACGGTGGGGCCCAGCATTTT. Its translation: CASSYSRGQYGGAQHF. The chain uses TRBV6-2 or TRBV6-3 and TRBJ1-5; 7 bases are shared with TRBD1. V was clipped by 2 bases and J by 11 bases; unmatched bases: 15. The V gene's germline CDR1 is MNHEY and CDR2 SVGEGT. The CDR3 is 16 amino acids.

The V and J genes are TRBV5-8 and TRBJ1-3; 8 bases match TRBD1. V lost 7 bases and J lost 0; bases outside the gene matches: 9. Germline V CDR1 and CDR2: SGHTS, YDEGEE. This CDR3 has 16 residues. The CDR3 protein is CASETGTGNSGNTIYF. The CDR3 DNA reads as TGTGCCAGCGAAACCGGGACAGGAAACTCTGGAAACACCATATATTTT.

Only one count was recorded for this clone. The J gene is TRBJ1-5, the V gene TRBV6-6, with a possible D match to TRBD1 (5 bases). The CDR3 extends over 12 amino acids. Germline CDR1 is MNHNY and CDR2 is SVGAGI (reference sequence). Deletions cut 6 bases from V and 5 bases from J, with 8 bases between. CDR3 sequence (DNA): TGTGCCAGCAGGGGGGGGGATCAGCCCCAGCATTTT. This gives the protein CASRGGDQPQHF.

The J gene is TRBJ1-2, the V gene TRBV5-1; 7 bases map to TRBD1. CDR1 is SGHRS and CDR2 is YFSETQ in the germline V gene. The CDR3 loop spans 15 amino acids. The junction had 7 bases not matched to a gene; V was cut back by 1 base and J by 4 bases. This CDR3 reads CASSLQPRDSYGYTF. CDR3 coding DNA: TGCGCCAGCAGCTTGCAACCCCGGGACAGCTATGGCTACACCTTC.

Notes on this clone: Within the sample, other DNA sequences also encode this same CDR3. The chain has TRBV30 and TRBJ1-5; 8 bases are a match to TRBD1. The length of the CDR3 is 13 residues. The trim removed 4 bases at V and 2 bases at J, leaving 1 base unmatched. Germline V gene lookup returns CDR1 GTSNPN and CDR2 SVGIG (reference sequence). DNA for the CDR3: TGTGCCTGGAAGGGACAGGGCAATCAGCCCCAGCATTTT. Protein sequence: CAWKGQGNQPQHF. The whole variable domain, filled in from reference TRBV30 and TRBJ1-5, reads SQTIHQWPATLVQPVGSPLSLECTVEGTSNPNLYWYRQAAGRGLQLLFYSVGIGQISSEVPQNLSASRPQDRQFILSSKKLLLSDSGFYLCAWKGQGNQPQHFGDGTRLSIL.

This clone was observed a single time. The CDR3 protein is CASSFSGTLYEQYF. CDR3 bases: TGTGCCAGCAGTTTTAGCGGGACCTTATACGAGCAGTACTTC. The gene calls are TRBV28 and TRBJ2-7; 8 bases fit TRBD2. J was trimmed by 4 bases and V by 3 bases; bases with no gene match: 5. The CDR3 extends over 14 amino acids. Per the germline V gene, CDR1 is MDHEN and CDR2 is SYDVKM. Full variable domain (remainder filled in from reference TRBV28 and TRBJ2-7): DVKVTQSSRYLVKRTGEKVFLECVQDMDHENMFWYRQDPGLGLRLIYFSYDVKMKEKGDIPEGYSVSREKKERFSLILESASTNQTSMYLCASSFSGTLYEQYFGPGTRLTVT.

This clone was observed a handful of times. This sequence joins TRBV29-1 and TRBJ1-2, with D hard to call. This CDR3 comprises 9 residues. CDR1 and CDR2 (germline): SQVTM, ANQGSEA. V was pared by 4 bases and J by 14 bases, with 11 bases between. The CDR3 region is CSVAEKGTF. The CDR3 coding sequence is TGCAGCGTTGCGGAGAAAGGTACCTTC.

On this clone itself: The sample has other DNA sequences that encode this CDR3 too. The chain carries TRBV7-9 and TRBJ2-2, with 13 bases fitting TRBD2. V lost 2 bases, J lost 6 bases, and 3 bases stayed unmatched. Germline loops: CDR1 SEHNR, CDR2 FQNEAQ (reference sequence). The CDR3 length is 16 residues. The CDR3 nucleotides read TGTGCCAGCAGCTTATCGGGACTAGCGGGACCCGGGGAGCTGTTTTTT. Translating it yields CASSLSGLAGPGELFF.

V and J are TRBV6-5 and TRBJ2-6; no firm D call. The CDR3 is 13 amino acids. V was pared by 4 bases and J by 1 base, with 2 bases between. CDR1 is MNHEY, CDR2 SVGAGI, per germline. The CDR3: CASSLSGANVLTF. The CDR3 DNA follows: TGTGCCAGCAGTTTATCTGGGGCCAACGTCCTGACTTTC.